Listed below are T cell receptor beta chains from one sample, sequenced in a study of blood T cell repertoires in COVID-19. Assay used: immunoSEQ multiplex PCR; TCRdb lists only in-frame clones, some missing. The sample has some 67,000 clones, around 90% seen once. The sequenced sample was peripheral blood. Receptors originate from an elderly woman with acute or convalescent COVID-19. Each CDR3 is given with its conserved first and last residue. A D gene is named only where the DNA matches it firmly. Clone sizes are given selectively: once, few, many, or a class where the clone is expanded.

j_gene	d_gene	v_gene	abundance	CDR3aa	CDR3nt
TRBJ2-3	NA	TRBV12-5	NA	CASGYTGLDTQYF	TGTGCTAGTGGTTACACAGGGTTAGATACGCAGTATTTT
TRBJ2-2	TRBD1	TRBV27	NA	CASTSGWGTGVTGELFF	TGTGCCAGCACCTCAGGGTGGGGGACAGGGGTCACCGGGGAGCTGTTTTTT
TRBJ2-2	TRBD2	TRBV9	NA	CASSVSGGVGTGELFF	TGTGCCAGCAGCGTCTCCGGGGGGGTGGGCACCGGGGAGCTGTTTTTT
TRBJ1-1	NA	TRBV15	NA	CATSRGGGQNTEAFF	TGTGCCACCAGCAGAGGCGGCGGACAGAACACTGAAGCTTTCTTT
TRBJ2-2	TRBD2	TRBV7-3	NA	CASSSLAGSTGELFF	TGTGCCAGCAGCTCGTTAGCGGGAAGCACCGGGGAGCTGTTTTTT
TRBJ2-1	TRBD2	TRBV6-5	NA	CASDQRGGTYNEQFF	TGTGCCAGCGACCAACGGGGGGGAACGTACAATGAGCAGTTCTTC
TRBJ2-7	TRBD1	TRBV7-2	NA	CASSLVTGQGTNTYEQYF	TGTGCCAGCAGCTTAGTTACCGGACAGGGAACTAATACCTACGAGCAGTACTTC
TRBJ2-4	NA	TRBV7-2	NA	CASSLGIPGGNIQYF	TGTGCCAGCAGCTTAGGGATACCTGGGGGGAACATTCAGTACTTC
TRBJ2-2	TRBD2	TRBV7-8	NA	CASSGGTSGGELFF	TGTGCCAGCAGCGGAGGGACTAGCGGAGGGGAGCTGTTTTTT
TRBJ1-2	NA	TRBV5-1	NA	CASSLVSGNYGYTF	TGCGCCAGCAGCTTGGTCTCCGGTAACTATGGCTACACCTTC
TRBJ1-5	NA	TRBV20-1	NA	CSASSGFNQPQHF	TGCAGTGCTAGTTCAGGGTTCAATCAGCCCCAGCATTTT
TRBJ1-4	NA	TRBV5-8	NA	CASSSRSREKEKLFF	TGTGCCAGCAGCTCGCGGTCCCGGGAAAAAGAAAAACTGTTTTTT
TRBJ2-3	TRBD2	TRBV28	NA	CASSLRLAGVKATQYF	TGTGCCAGCAGTTTAAGGCTAGCGGGAGTTAAAGCCACGCAGTATTTT
TRBJ2-3	NA	TRBV18	NA	CASSPPADTQYF	TGTGCCAGCTCACCCCCAGCAGATACGCAGTATTTT
TRBJ2-3	TRBD1	TRBV9	few	CASSVSQGADTQYF	TGTGCCAGCAGCGTCTCACAGGGGGCAGATACGCAGTATTTT
TRBJ2-6	NA	TRBV7-9	NA	CASSLQGILLSGANVLTF	TGTGCCAGCAGCTTACAGGGGATCTTGCTCTCTGGGGCCAACGTCCTGACTTTC
TRBJ2-7	TRBD1	TRBV5-1	NA	CASSLDRGLNEQYF	TGCGCCAGCAGCTTGGACAGGGGGCTTAACGAGCAGTACTTC
TRBJ2-7	NA	TRBV28	NA	CASTPDSVSEQYF	TGTGCCAGCACCCCCGACAGCGTCTCCGAGCAGTACTTC
TRBJ2-5	NA	TRBV4-3	NA	CASSQGGTSETQYF	TGCGCCAGCAGCCAAGGGGGGACATCAGAGACCCAGTACTTC
TRBJ1-6	NA	TRBV5-4	NA	CASSLKAPGGPLHF	TGTGCCAGCAGCTTGAAGGCTCCTGGCGGACCCCTCCACTTT
TRBJ2-2	TRBD2	TRBV4-3	hyperexpanded	CASSQDSGGGTEIFTGELFF	TGCGCCAGCAGCCAAGATAGCGGGGGCGGGACAGAGATCTTCACCGGGGAGCTGTTTTTT
TRBJ2-1	NA	TRBV7-2	NA	CASSRSGEGYNEQFF	TGTGCCAGCAGTCGAAGCGGAGAGGGATACAATGAGCAGTTCTTC
TRBJ2-3	NA	TRBV19	NA	CASGGIGNTDTQYF	TGTGCCAGTGGGGGGATTGGGAACACAGATACGCAGTATTTT
TRBJ2-7	NA	TRBV28	NA	CASSLRGWRRGNYEQYF	TGTGCCAGCAGTTTGCGAGGCTGGAGACGGGGAAACTACGAGCAGTACTTC
TRBJ2-3	NA	TRBV4-3	NA	CASSHPGNTQYF	TGCGCCAGCAGCCACCCCGGTAATACGCAGTATTTT
TRBJ1-1	NA	TRBV5-1	NA	CASREEGGRNTEAFF	TGCGCCAGCCGGGAGGAGGGAGGTAGGAACACTGAAGCTTTCTTT
TRBJ2-7	NA	TRBV4-3	NA	CASSQEPVGQGSSYEQYF	TGCGCCAGCAGCCAAGAGCCAGTGGGACAAGGGTCCTCCTACGAGCAGTACTTC
TRBJ2-3	NA	TRBV7-2	NA	CASSSAGPDTQYF	TGTGCCAGCAGCTCGGCAGGCCCAGATACGCAGTATTTT
TRBJ2-1	TRBD2	TRBV2	once	CASSEFNSGRGWDNEQFF	TGTGCCAGCAGTGAATTTAATAGCGGGAGGGGATGGGACAATGAGCAGTTCTTC
TRBJ1-5	NA	TRBV19	NA	CASSSAEYSNQPQHF	TGTGCCAGTAGTTCGGCGGAGTATAGCAATCAGCCCCAGCATTTT
TRBJ1-2	TRBD1	TRBV29-1	NA	CSVDPDRGQVGYTF	TGCAGCGTTGACCCAGACAGGGGGCAGGTTGGCTACACCTTC
TRBJ1-5	NA	TRBV28	NA	CATEGDVGNQPQHF	TGTGCCACCGAAGGGGATGTCGGCAATCAGCCCCAGCATTTT
TRBJ1-4	NA	TRBV23-1	NA	CASTNFNEKLFF	TGCGCCTCAACGAACTTTAATGAAAAACTGTTTTTT
TRBJ2-7	TRBD1	TRBV5-6	NA	CASSLGTGQAPSEYF	TGTGCCAGCAGCTTGGGCACTGGACAGGCCCCCTCGGAGTACTTC
TRBJ1-1	NA	TRBV25-1	NA	CASSPGGRNTEAFF	TGTGCCAGCAGTCCCGGGGGGAGGAACACTGAAGCTTTCTTT
TRBJ2-2	TRBD1	TRBV10-3	NA	CAIPGGLTGELFF	TGTGCCATCCCAGGGGGCTTGACCGGGGAGCTGTTTTTT
TRBJ1-1	TRBD1	TRBV3-1/TRBV3-2	NA	CASSRRDRATEAFF	TGTGCCAGCAGCCGCCGGGACAGGGCAACTGAAGCTTTCTTT
TRBJ2-5	TRBD2	TRBV3-1/TRBV3-2	NA	CASSPNPGLAGGGETQYF	TGTGCCAGCAGCCCTAACCCGGGACTAGCGGGGGGGGGAGAGACCCAGTACTTC
TRBJ2-3	NA	TRBV27	NA	CASSYEYGTDTQYF	TGTGCCAGCAGTTATGAGTACGGCACAGATACGCAGTATTTT
TRBJ1-2	NA	TRBV6-9	NA	CASSYRSGLYTF	TGTGCCAGCAGTTATCGGTCAGGGTTGTACACCTTC
TRBJ2-1	TRBD2	TRBV5-8	NA	CASSPGTSAYNEQFF	TGTGCCAGCAGCCCCGGGACTAGCGCTTACAATGAGCAGTTCTTC
TRBJ2-2	TRBD2	TRBV19	NA	CASDSSGRTNTGELFF	TGTGCCAGCGACTCTAGCGGGAGGACGAACACCGGGGAGCTGTTTTTT
TRBJ2-1	TRBD2	TRBV4-2	NA	CASSQGGTSGREQFF	TGTGCCAGCAGCCAAGGGGGGACTAGCGGGCGCGAGCAGTTCTTC
TRBJ2-3	TRBD1	TRBV5-1	NA	CASGDSSPWTQYF	TGCGCCAGCGGGGACAGTTCACCCTGGACGCAGTATTTT
TRBJ2-7	TRBD1	TRBV6-6	once	CASRSTGGRGEQYF	TGTGCCAGCAGGTCGACAGGGGGCAGGGGCGAGCAGTACTTC
TRBJ1-6	NA	TRBV28	once	CASSFRSGGYNSPLHF	TGTGCCAGCAGTTTTCGGTCGGGGGGTTATAATTCACCCCTCCACTTT
TRBJ2-1	NA	TRBV6-5	few	CASSVAASSYNEQFF	TGTGCCAGCAGCGTAGCGGCTAGCTCCTACAATGAGCAGTTCTTC
TRBJ1-4	TRBD1	TRBV24-1	NA	CATSDPSGTGNEKLFF	TGTGCCACCAGTGATCCATCCGGGACAGGAAATGAAAAACTGTTTTTT
TRBJ1-5	NA	TRBV15	NA	CATSRDRTVNQPQHF	TGTGCCACCAGCAGAGATCGGACAGTTAATCAGCCCCAGCATTTT
TRBJ2-1	NA	TRBV6-5	NA	CASSRTLQENEQFF	TGTGCCAGCAGTCGGACACTACAAGAGAATGAGCAGTTCTTC
TRBJ2-7	TRBD1	TRBV27	NA	CASSFSFWGQGPYEQYF	TGTGCCAGCAGTTTTTCATTTTGGGGACAGGGACCCTACGAGCAGTACTTC
TRBJ1-2	TRBD1	TRBV15	once	CATSRARGLGGYTF	TGTGCCACCAGCAGAGCCAGGGGGCTAGGGGGCTACACCTTC
TRBJ1-5	TRBD1	TRBV18	NA	CASSPGAGGRVMKPQHF	TGTGCCAGCTCACCCGGGGCAGGGGGGCGAGTTATGAAGCCCCAGCATTTT